These 26 T cell receptor beta chains were all obtained from the same sample, sequenced in a study of technical replicates of blood from several donors. Some clones are missing from TCRdb's copy, which holds only in-frame ones; the method was immunoSEQ multiplex PCR. The sample consists of approximately 58,000 clones, approximately 86% of them appearing once. The sample taken for sequencing was PBMCs. The receptor source for this set is a human donor in good health. Some clones in this sample may be carry-over from other donors' samples.

This chain uses TRBV5-1 with TRBJ1-6, with 9 bases aligning to TRBD1. This CDR3 contains 14 residues. CDR1 SGHRS and CDR2 YFSETQ come from the germline V gene. Trimming took 2 bases from V and 8 from J; bases not matched to a gene: 2. CDR3 in amino acids: CASSLQGADSPLHF. The CDR3 DNA reads TGCGCCAGCAGCTTACAGGGGGCTGATTCACCCCTCCACTTT. Using reference TRBV5-1 and TRBJ1-6 for the parts outside the CDR3, the full variable domain is KAGVTQTPRYLIKTRGQQVTLSCSPISGHRSVSWYQQTPGQGLQFLFEYFSETQRNKGNFPGRFSGRQFSNSRSEMNVSTLELGDSALYLCASSLQGADSPLHFGNGTRLTVT.

The V call is TRBV6-6, the J call TRBJ2-4; TRBD1 is a possible D gene (8 bases). The V gene lost 6 bases and the J gene lost 7 bases, with 16 bases spanning the gap. CDR1 is MNHNY, CDR2 SVGAGI, per germline (reference sequence). CDR3 size: 14 residues. This chain's CDR3 is CASSLTGGVNIQYF. For the CDR3, the DNA is TGTGCCAGCAGCCTCACAGGGGGGGTTAACATTCAGTACTTC.

The chain is built from TRBV4-2 and TRBJ2-2, with 10 bases lining up with TRBD2. J gave up 7 bases and V 5 bases, and 16 bases lay outside the gene matches. The germline V gene has CDR1 LGHNA and CDR2 YNFKEQ. This CDR3 is 18 amino acids long. CDR3 sequence: CASSAWASGGLSDGELFF. CDR3 DNA: TGTGCCAGCAGCGCGTGGGCTAGCGGGGGCCTTAGTGACGGGGAGCTGTTTTTT.

The chain links TRBV11-2 to TRBJ2-7; TRBD2 matches at 8 bases. V trimming: 5 bases; J trimming: 2 bases; junction bases outside the gene matches: 8. Per germline, CDR1 SGHAT and CDR2 FQNNGV. The CDR3 spans 15 residues. Here the CDR3 DNA reads TGTGCCAGCAGCACGACGACCGGGGGGGCCTACGAGCAGTACTTC. Its translation: CASSTTTGGAYEQYF.

This chain uses TRBV4-3 with TRBJ1-3; a weak D match, TRBD1 (5 bases). Trimming removed 2 bases at V and 0 bases at J, with 14 bases between. Germline V gene data show CDR1 as LGHNA and CDR2 as YSLEER. This CDR3 has 17 amino acids. The CDR3 loop reads CASSQMPGGTSGNTIYF. The CDR3 coding sequence is TGCGCCAGCAGCCAAATGCCTGGAGGGACCTCTGGAAACACCATATATTTT.

This clone has just one count. The chain combines TRBV19 with TRBJ1-2, with D perhaps TRBD1 (6 bases). There are 14 residues in the CDR3. Trimming left V 4 bases short and J 4 bases short, with 13 bases between. Germline V gives CDR1 LNHDA, CDR2 SQIVND (reference sequence). The CDR3 protein is CASSTRGASYGYTF. DNA for the CDR3: TGTGCCAGTAGTACCCGGGGGGCGTCCTATGGCTACACCTTC.

CDR3 sequence reads: CATSKGGSDEKLFF. The CDR3 DNA reads as TGTGCCACCAGCAAGGGGGGGTCGGATGAAAAACTGTTTTTT. This chain joins TRBV15 and TRBJ1-4; D is perhaps TRBD1 (6 bases). V lost 4 bases to trimming and J lost 6 bases, with 12 bases between them. Germline V gene lookup returns CDR1 LNHNV and CDR2 YYDKDF (reference sequence). The CDR3 is 14 amino acids.

This chain uses TRBV19 with TRBJ1-1; D is unclear. This CDR3 is 16 amino acids long. CDR1 is LNHDA and CDR2 is SQIVND in the germline V gene (reference sequence). Trimming stripped 3 bases from V and 4 bases from J, with 18 bases between. The CDR3 DNA reads TGTGCCAGTAGTATTCGGGATTTTTATGGGATCACTGAAGCTTTCTTT. It encodes CASSIRDFYGITEAFF.

This clone was counted between two and nine times. The CDR3 sequence is CASSGGGATDTQYF. The CDR3 DNA is TGTGCCAGCAGTGGCGGGGGGGCTACAGATACGCAGTATTTT. This chain uses TRBV6-1 with TRBJ2-3; 9 bases agree with TRBD2. The length of the CDR3 is 14 residues. V shed 4 bases and J 3 bases; nucleotides not matched to a gene: 2. Germline V CDR1 and CDR2: MNHNS, SASEGT.

CDR3 sequence: CASSQDRTGLNTEAFF. The DNA of the CDR3 is TGCGCCAGCAGCCAAGATCGAACAGGCCTAAACACTGAAGCTTTCTTT. The chain is built from TRBV4-3 and TRBJ1-1; TRBD1 might be the D (5 bases). Germline V gene lookup returns CDR1 LGHNA and CDR2 YSLEER. The CDR3 length is 16 residues. Trimming pared 0 bases from V and 2 bases from J, leaving 13 bases between.

This clone was observed a single time. CDR3 protein: CATRDRGLTDTQYF. The CDR3 region has the DNA TGTGCCACCAGGGACAGGGGGCTCACAGATACGCAGTATTTT. V is TRBV10-3 and J is TRBJ2-3, with 12 bases aligning to TRBD1. The CDR3 contains 14 residues. Germline CDR1 and CDR2: ENHRY and SYGVKD. The ends lost 10 bases at V and 2 bases at J; junction bases unmatched: 4.

The CDR3 nucleotides read TGCGCCAGCAGCCAAACAGCGGGGGGCTGGGATACGCAGTATTTT. Translated: CASSQTAGGWDTQYF. The rearrangement links TRBV4-3 to TRBJ2-3, with 9 nucleotides matching TRBD2. The CDR3 contains 15 residues. Germline CDR1 LGHNA, CDR2 YSLEER. The V segment lost 2 bases and the J segment 6 bases; nucleotides outside the gene matches: 6.

This clone qualifies as medium-sized (0.01 to 0.1%). The V and J genes are TRBV15 and TRBJ1-1; D remains ambiguous. Germline V gene lookup returns CDR1 LNHNV and CDR2 YYDKDF (reference sequence). V lost 0 bases, J lost 0 bases, and 11 bases lay in between. The CDR3 sequence is 16 residues long. The CDR3 bases are TGTGCCACCAGCAGAGATCGGGTGGCTCTGAACACTGAAGCTTTCTTT. Amino acids: CATSRDRVALNTEAFF.

The chain employs TRBV18 and TRBJ1-1, with a possible D match to TRBD1 (6 bases). The V and J ends lost 3 bases and 1 base respectively, with 9 bases between them. The CDR3 runs to 14 residues. Germline values: CDR1 KGHSH, CDR2 LQKENI. CDR3 nucleotide sequence: TGTGCCAGCTCACCGGGACACCCGAACACTGAAGCTTTCTTT. Encoded protein: CASSPGHPNTEAFF.

The chain carries TRBV4-1 and TRBJ2-7, with D perhaps matching TRBD1 (7 bases). Germline values: CDR1 MGHRA, CDR2 YSYEKL. The V gene lost 1 base and the J gene lost 3 bases, with 13 bases spanning the gap. This CDR3 region has 15 residues. In DNA form, the CDR3 reads TGCGCCAGCAGCCAAGTACCAGGGGGGAGCTACGAGCAGTACTTC. This encodes CASSQVPGGSYEQYF.

This clone was detected only once. The J gene is TRBJ1-5, the V gene TRBV2; the D gene is possibly TRBD1 (5 bases). This CDR3 has 14 amino acids. The germline V gene encodes CDR1 SNHLY and CDR2 FYNNEI. The V end lost 7 bases, the J end lost 3 bases, and 13 bases lay between the germline ends. The CDR3 region has the DNA TGTGCCAGCAATGGGGCTAACTCCAATCAGCCCCAGCATTTT. Encoded protein: CASNGANSNQPQHF. The full variable domain, completed using reference TRBV2 and TRBJ1-5, is EPEVTQTPSHQVTQMGQEVILRCVPISNHLYFYWYRQILGQKVEFLVSFYNNEISEKSEIFDDQFSVERPDGSNFTLKIRSTKLEDSAMYFCASNGANSNQPQHFGDGTRLSIL.

Note on this clone: A read error may account for a junction end that differs from germline. This chain links TRBV4-3 with TRBJ2-1; 8 bases match TRBD1. CDR3 length equals 16 residues. Germline V lookup: CDR1 LGHNA, CDR2 YSLEER. In nucleotides, the CDR3 is TGCGCCAGCGGCCAAGATTGGACAGGGACCTACAATGAGCAGTTCTTC. Translated: CASGQDWTGTYNEQFF.

The chain combines TRBV23-1 with TRBJ1-2; 8 nucleotides align to TRBD1. TRBV23-1 is annotated as an ORF whose role is uncertain. The CDR3 has 14 amino acids. V gave up 9 bases and J gave up 6 bases; unmatched junction bases: 12. The CDR3 region has the DNA TGCGCCAGTTCCCGGCAGGACAGGGAGCATGGCTACACCTTC. It is translated as CASSRQDREHGYTF.

This chain links TRBV7-2 with TRBJ1-5; perhaps TRBD1 as D (6 bases). Germline V gives CDR1 SGHTA, CDR2 FQGNSA. This CDR3 has 12 amino acids. The V end lost 5 bases, the J end lost 9 bases, and 11 bases lay between the germline ends. The CDR3 reads CASSIPRGPQHF. In nucleotides, the CDR3 is TGTGCCAGCAGCATTCCCAGGGGGCCCCAGCATTTT.

This clone appeared a single time. The rearrangement uses TRBV7-7 and TRBJ2-6, with D perhaps matching TRBD1 (5 bases). This CDR3 contains 19 residues. The V and J ends lost 5 bases and 0 bases respectively, with 20 bases between them. From germline, CDR1 is SSHAT and CDR2 FNYEAQ (reference sequence). DNA for the CDR3: TGTGCCAGCAGCCGGATGACAGCAATCAGGATCTCTGGGGCCAACGTCCTGACTTTC. This encodes CASSRMTAIRISGANVLTF.

The chain has TRBV7-2 and TRBJ1-1; TRBD1 aligns across 7 bases. The CDR3 is 14 amino acids. With V trimmed by 4 bases and J by 1 base, 3 bases remained unmatched. CDR1 is SGHTA and CDR2 is FQGNSA in the germline V gene. The CDR3 bases are TGTGCCAGCAGCTCGGGACAGCGGAACACTGAAGCTTTCTTT. Protein sequence: CASSSGQRNTEAFF.

This chain joins TRBV7-2 and TRBJ1-2, with a weak D call TRBD1 (6 bases). V was trimmed by 5 bases and J by 8 bases, leaving 18 bases between them. The CDR3 spans 14 residues. Germline V CDR1 and CDR2: SGHTA, FQGNSA. CDR3 in amino acids: CASSAPGQTNGYTF. In DNA form, the CDR3 reads TGTGCCAGCAGCGCACCCGGACAGACTAACGGCTACACCTTC.

The V and J genes are TRBV7-3 and TRBJ1-1; 7 bases are shared with TRBD1. The CDR3 consists of 15 residues. Trimming took 6 bases from V and 2 from J; bases not matched to a gene: 9. CDR1 is SGHTA, CDR2 FQGTGA, per germline. Here the CDR3 DNA reads TGTGCCAGCAGAATCAGGGGGTGGTCCAACACTGAAGCTTTCTTT. Protein: CASRIRGWSNTEAFF.

This chain joins TRBV5-1 and TRBJ2-7, with 10 bases identical to TRBD1. Germline-derived CDR1 and CDR2 are SGHRS and YFSETQ. CDR3 length: 15 amino acids. Losses at the gene ends were 6 bases for V and 4 bases for J; bases not matched to a gene: 10. CDR3 protein: CASTLTGTGEYEQYF. CDR3 nucleotide sequence: TGCGCCAGCACCCTAACCGGGACAGGGGAGTACGAGCAGTACTTC.

This chain connects TRBV7-2 to TRBJ2-7, with 7 bases identical to TRBD1. Germline values: CDR1 SGHTA, CDR2 FQGNSA. Trimming took 5 bases from V and 3 from J; bases not matched to a gene: 10. The CDR3 has 15 amino acids. As DNA, the CDR3 is TGTGCCAGCAGCGTGACCGGACAGGCAAACTACGAGCAGTACTTC. This gives the protein CASSVTGQANYEQYF.

This chain uses TRBV13 with TRBJ1-1, with D possibly being TRBD1 (5 bases). Germline CDR1 is PRHDT and CDR2 is FYEKMQ (reference sequence). The CDR3 runs to 13 residues. The V gene lost 5 bases and the J gene lost 10 bases, with 17 bases spanning the gap. This CDR3 reads CASSVKEGPGAFF. The CDR3 DNA reads as TGTGCCAGCAGCGTAAAGGAGGGGCCCGGAGCTTTCTTT.